The 21 T cell receptor beta chains presented below share a single source sample, sequenced in a study of T cells in Graves' hyperthyroidism and ophthalmopathy (dated by TCRdb to about 2019). The library was made by multiplex PCR. Sequencer: Illumina HiSeq 2000. The TCR beta CDR3 regions were amplified from RNA transcripts. The TCR CDR3 was subjected to a first round of RT-PCR using the HTBI primer set and the Qiagen OneStep RT-PCR kit. The public reads were quality trimmed at Q25 with fastp and then assembled into clones with MiXCR by TCRdb, keeping productive beta chains. Every entry covers one CDR3 protein and lists the most common genes and DNA from its rows. Across this sample there are about 500,000 distinct CDR3 sequences, with about a sixth seen only once. The ten largest clones take up about 18% of the sample. The sample comprised blood. The source is a woman between 18 and 30 years old with Graves' hyperthyroidism.

This clonotype has ten or more counts. The chain joins TRBV18 to TRBJ2-7, with 7 positions matching TRBD1. V lost 6 bases and J lost 0; bases outside the gene matches: 5. Germline V lookup: CDR1 KGHSH, CDR2 LQKENI. This CDR3 is 14 amino acids long. CDR3 loop: CASSRGLSSYEQYF. The CDR3 DNA reads TGTGCCAGCTCGAGGGGGCTGAGCTCCTACGAGCAGTACTTC.

V gene TRBV7-2 combines with J gene TRBJ2-5; 10 bases align to TRBD2. This CDR3 is built from 16 residues. V gave up 1 base and J gave up 5 bases; unmatched junction bases: 7. The germline gives CDR1 SGHTA, CDR2 FQGNSA. CDR3 loop: CASSLGLKAGGETQYF. In DNA, the CDR3 is TGTGCCAGCAGCTTAGGATTGAAAGCGGGGGGGGAGACCCAGTACTTC.

This clonotype was observed a handful of times. The chain joins TRBV7-9 to TRBJ2-1, with 10 bases that match TRBD2. The CDR3 contains 15 residues. Germline V gives CDR1 SEHNR, CDR2 FQNEAQ (reference sequence). The V gene end was trimmed by 5 bases and the J gene end by 6 bases; junction bases not matched to a gene: 7. For the CDR3, the DNA is TGTGCCAGCAGCCGAGCTAGCGGGAGAGTCAATGAGCAGTTCTTC. It is translated as CASSRASGRVNEQFF.

Regarding this clonotype: A much larger clone lies a single base off, so this may be a read error. V is TRBV12-3 or TRBV12-4 and J is TRBJ1-2, with D tentatively TRBD1 (5 bases). V lost 7 bases, J lost 6 bases, and 18 bases lay in between. This CDR3 has 14 amino acids. In DNA, the CDR3 is TGTGCCAGCAACTCAAGCAGGGAGTTTGATGGCTACACCTTC. Protein product: CASNSSREFDGYTF.

Ten or more counts support this clonotype. V gene TRBV2 combines with J gene TRBJ1-2; D uncertain. CDR1 is SNHLY and CDR2 is FYNNEI in the germline V gene. CDR3 size: 14 residues. The V end was cut by 3 bases, the J end by 1 base, with 9 bases between. This chain's CDR3 is CASSDPKDNYGYTF. The CDR3 DNA follows: TGTGCCAGCAGTGATCCGAAGGATAACTATGGCTACACCTTC.

The chain combines TRBV28 with TRBJ2-1; TRBD1 aligns across 7 bases. Germline CDR1 and CDR2: MDHEN and SYDVKM. This CDR3 is 13 amino acids long. V lost 2 bases to trimming and J lost 10 bases; unmatched junction nucleotides: 5. CDR3 residues: CASSLRGPAEQFF. As DNA, the CDR3 is TGTGCCAGCAGTTTAAGGGGGCCCGCGGAGCAGTTCTTC.

This clonotype has more than one count but fewer than ten. This sequence joins TRBV5-1 and TRBJ2-3; no reliable D call. V gave up 0 bases and J gave up 3 bases, with 14 bases separating them. From germline, CDR1 is SGHRS and CDR2 YFSETQ. There are 16 residues in the CDR3. The CDR3 DNA reads TGCGCCAGCAGCTTGGTGGATAGCCAATCGACAGATACGCAGTATTTT. Encoded protein: CASSLVDSQSTDTQYF.

This clonotype was detected a few times. This chain links TRBV29-1 with TRBJ1-2, with TRBD1 matching over 7 bases. Trimming removed 4 bases from V and 4 bases from J; junction bases left unmatched: 6. The CDR3 is made up of 13 amino acids. CDR1 SQVTM and CDR2 ANQGSEA come from the germline V gene. CDR3 amino acids: CSVGEGQVYGYTF. The CDR3 DNA is TGCAGCGTTGGGGAAGGACAGGTCTATGGCTACACCTTC.

This clonotype was recorded at least ten times. This rearrangement joins TRBV6-6 to TRBJ2-7; D may be TRBD1 or TRBD2 (5 bases each). The CDR3 is 17 amino acids. CDR1 is MNHNY and CDR2 is SVGAGI in the germline V gene (reference sequence). The V end was cut by 2 bases, the J end by 2 bases, with 19 bases between. The CDR3 protein is CASSYRFFGTFAYEQYF. The CDR3 DNA reads TGTGCCAGCAGTTACCGTTTCTTCGGGACGTTCGCCTACGAGCAGTACTTC.

This clonotype occurred a few times. The rearrangement uses TRBV5-1 and TRBJ2-7, with 7 nucleotides matching TRBD2. V shed 4 bases, J shed 5 bases, and the junction held 18 bases outside the gene matches. Germline CDR1 is SGHRS and CDR2 is YFSETQ. The CDR3 covers 17 residues. The DNA of the CDR3 is TGCGCCAGCAGCCCGGGGGGAGTCCTAGCGGCCTACAACGAGCAGTACTTC. Its translation is CASSPGGVLAAYNEQYF.

This clonotype has a count of ten or more. The chain links TRBV12-3 or TRBV12-4 to TRBJ2-5; 10 positions match TRBD2. V dropped 8 bases and J dropped 5; count of bases not matched to a gene: 14. The CDR3 sequence is 16 residues long. For the CDR3, the DNA is TGTGCCAGCGAATCGAGCGGGGGGGCCTTGGGTGAGACCCAGTACTTC. This gives the protein CASESSGGALGETQYF.

This clonotype turned up a few times. This chain connects TRBV19 to TRBJ2-7; D gene unclear. The germline V gene encodes CDR1 LNHDA and CDR2 SQIVND (reference sequence). The CDR3 is made up of 15 amino acids. Trimming stripped 6 bases from V and 0 bases from J, with 15 bases between. The CDR3 bases are TGTGCCAGTAGGTTATCTGCGACAAGCTCCTACGAGCAGTACTTC. It specifies CASRLSATSSYEQYF.

The chain couples TRBV30 to TRBJ1-2, with D unresolved. Germline lookup yields CDR1 GTSNPN and CDR2 SVGIG (reference sequence). This CDR3 is 12 amino acids long. The germline V and J ends were trimmed by 3 bases and 5 bases, with 10 bases remaining between them. CDR3 sequence reads: CAWRRARYGYTF. The CDR3 region has the DNA TGTGCCTGGAGAAGGGCCAGGTATGGCTACACCTTC. The full variable domain, in which reference TRBV30 and TRBJ1-2 provide the parts outside the CDR3, is SQTIHQWPATLVQPVGSPLSLECTVEGTSNPNLYWYRQAAGRGLQLLFYSVGIGQISSEVPQNLSASRPQDRQFILSSKKLLLSDSGFYLCAWRRARYGYTFGSGTRLTVV.

There are a few counts of this clonotype. V and J are TRBV6-2 or TRBV6-3 and TRBJ1-2, with no clear D. Germline V gene data show CDR1 as MNHEY and CDR2 as SVGEGT. V was cut by 2 bases and J by 4 bases, with 8 bases left in between. This CDR3 is built from 13 residues. The CDR3: CASSYQAPYGYTF. As DNA, the CDR3 is TGTGCCAGCAGTTACCAGGCTCCCTATGGCTACACCTTC.

This clonotype has just a few counts. This chain uses TRBV5-1 with TRBJ2-7; TRBD2 matches 10 bases. Trimming removed 4 bases from V and 1 base from J; junction bases left unmatched: 11. The CDR3 has 17 amino acids. The germline V gene encodes CDR1 SGHRS and CDR2 YFSETQ. The CDR3 DNA sequence: TGCGCCAGCAGCCGGACTAGCGGAGTTGGCGGTTCCTACGAGCAGTACTTC. Residues: CASSRTSGVGGSYEQYF.

Only a few counts were recorded for this clonotype. This chain links TRBV12-3 or TRBV12-4 with TRBJ1-5; tentative D call: TRBD1 (6 bases). There are 17 residues in the CDR3. V gave up 7 bases and J gave up 3 bases, with 22 bases separating them. Here the CDR3 DNA reads TGTGCCAGCACCCTAGGGGGGGGGGGCGCGTACAATCAGCCCCAGCATTTT. Its translation is CASTLGGGGAYNQPQHF.

With regard to this clonotype: This may stem from a read error, because a much larger clone lies one nucleotide away. This rearrangement joins TRBV20-1 to TRBJ1-1; tentative D call: TRBD1 (6 bases). Germline V gene data show CDR1 as DFQATT and CDR2 as SNEGSKA (reference sequence). Trimming left V 2 bases short and J 5 bases short, with 24 bases between. CDR3 length equals 17 residues. CDR3 in DNA: TGCAGTGCTAGACCGAGGTTACATAAAGGGCAGGGGACTGAAGCTTTCTTT. It encodes CSARPRLHKGQGTEAFF.

This clonotype came up many times. The gene calls are TRBV20-1 and TRBJ2-5, with D possibly called TRBD1 or TRBD2 (5 bases each). CDR3 length: 14 amino acids. Trimming removed 0 bases from V and 3 bases from J, with 11 bases in between. CDR1 and CDR2 (germline): DFQATT, SNEGSKA (reference sequence). CDR3 coding DNA: TGCAGTGCTAGAGATGGGGGACCGGAAGAGACCCAGTACTTC. Translating gives CSARDGGPEETQYF.

This clonotype has only a few counts. Here the CDR3 DNA reads TGCAGTGCTAGCCTCCGGGACAGGGGGACGGAAGCTTTCTTT. Translating it yields CSASLRDRGTEAFF. The chain joins TRBV20-1 to TRBJ1-1, with TRBD1 matching 11 bases. The CDR3 runs to 14 residues. V shed 3 bases and J 8 bases; nucleotides not matched to a gene: 8. CDR1 and CDR2 from the germline V gene are DFQATT and SNEGSKA (reference sequence).

This clonotype has a count of ten or more. The CDR3 DNA is TGCAGTGGGGCGGGACAAAACTACAATGAGCAGTTCTTC. Amino acids: CSGAGQNYNEQFF. This chain links TRBV20-1 with TRBJ2-1; D is tentatively TRBD1 or TRBD2 (6 bases each). In germline, CDR1 is DFQATT, CDR2 SNEGSKA (reference sequence). V lost 7 bases, J lost 3 bases, and 13 bases lay in between. This CDR3 is 13 amino acids long.

This clonotype has a count of ten or more. CDR3 sequence reads: CASSSRIYGYTF. The CDR3 nucleotides read TGTGCCAGCAGTTCACGGATCTATGGCTACACCTTC. The V and J genes are TRBV28 and TRBJ1-2, with D unresolved. The V gene's germline CDR1 is MDHEN and CDR2 SYDVKM. The V end lost 4 bases, the J end lost 4 bases, and 7 bases lay between the germline ends. The length of the CDR3 is 12 residues.